The 28 T cell receptor beta chains below were found in one sample sequenced in a study of beta chain features in type 1 diabetes. Notes on the study in general: In every one of the four CD4+ subsets, TCRB CDR3s were moderately but significantly shorter in Type 1 diabetes patients.

No antigen has been identified for these receptors. The whole isolated RNA underwent reverse transcription, so sequencing captured expressed TCRB transcripts. Assay used: immunoSEQ multiplex PCR; TCRdb lists only in-frame clones, some missing. The table lists about 150,000 clones, under 13% of them singletons. Sample: central memory CD4+ T cells from blood. The origin of the receptors is a man in his thirties or forties with type 1 diabetes.

This chain links TRBV27 with TRBJ2-7; D may be TRBD1 (6 bases). Germline-derived CDR1 and CDR2 are MNHEY and SMNVEV (reference sequence). This CDR3 is 13 amino acids long. V was shortened by 5 bases and J by 4 bases, with 12 bases between the two germline ends. This chain's CDR3 is CASSNQGQYEQYF. In DNA, the CDR3 is TGTGCCAGCAGTAACCAAGGACAGTACGAGCAGTACTTC.

CDR3 nucleotides: TGTGCCAGCAGCCGAGGACAGGGATCGTACACCGGGGAGCTGTTTTTT. Its translation is CASSRGQGSYTGELFF. The rearrangement uses TRBV5-6 and TRBJ2-2; TRBD1 agrees at 8 bases. The CDR3 runs to 16 residues. Germline CDR1 reads SGHDT; CDR2 reads YYEEEE. Trimming took 4 bases from V and 3 from J; bases not matched to a gene: 8.

This rearrangement joins TRBV29-1 to TRBJ2-1; a weak D match, TRBD2 (5 bases). Germline V gene sequence: CDR1 SQVTM, CDR2 ANQGSEA. This CDR3 is 18 amino acids long. Trimming shortened V by 8 bases and J by 0 bases, and 26 bases separated the two germline ends. The CDR3 loop is CSPWETRPLESSYNEQFF. The CDR3 nucleotides are TGCAGCCCATGGGAAACCCGACCACTAGAATCCTCCTACAATGAGCAGTTCTTC.

This clone has a handful of counts. This chain links TRBV15 with TRBJ1-1, with D perhaps TRBD1 (5 bases). This CDR3 has 13 residues. The V gene's germline CDR1 is LNHNV and CDR2 YYDKDF (reference sequence). V lost 0 bases to trimming and J lost 11 bases, with 13 bases between them. Written as DNA, the CDR3 is TGTGCCACCAGCAGAGAGCTGGGACTCGCCGCTTTCTTT. Protein sequence: CATSRELGLAAFF.

This clone was counted only a few times. J is TRBJ1-2 and V is TRBV18; TRBD1 matches 9 bases. In germline, CDR1 is KGHSH, CDR2 LQKENI. The CDR3 has 13 residues. V lost 8 bases, J lost 7 bases, and 8 bases stayed unmatched. The CDR3 DNA sequence: TGTGCCAGCAATCTGCACAGGGGGCCTGGCTACACCTTC. As protein: CASNLHRGPGYTF.

The chain employs TRBV10-2 and TRBJ2-6; D ambiguous. The CDR3 is made up of 15 amino acids. Trimming took off 3 bases at V and 1 base at J, with 7 bases between the two ends. The V gene's germline CDR1 is WSHSY and CDR2 SAAADI. The CDR3 reads CASSDFFSGANVLTF. The CDR3 coding sequence is TGCGCCAGCAGTGACTTCTTTTCTGGGGCCAACGTCCTGACTTTC.

The V and J genes are TRBV2 and TRBJ1-2; 7 positions agree with TRBD1. Trimming at V came to 6 bases and at J to 8 bases, leaving 6 bases not matched to a gene. There are 12 residues in the CDR3. Germline V gene sequence: CDR1 SNHLY, CDR2 FYNNEI. DNA of the CDR3: TGTGCCAGCAGCCGACAGGGCGGGGGCTACACCTTC. This translates into CASSRQGGGYTF.

The CDR3 sequence: CASSVAGGAGGETQYF. As DNA, the CDR3 is TGTGCCAGCAGCGTAGCCGGCGGGGCGGGGGGGGAGACCCAGTACTTC. The chain is built from TRBV9 and TRBJ2-5, with 9 bases lining up with TRBD2. The CDR3 spans 16 residues. Germline V gives CDR1 SGDLS, CDR2 YYNGEE. V lost 0 bases and J lost 5; bases outside the gene matches: 8.

V is TRBV29-1 and J is TRBJ1-3; a possible D gene is TRBD1 (5 bases). This CDR3 is 14 amino acids long. Trimming removed 7 bases at V and 0 bases at J, with 13 bases between. Germline V gene sequence: CDR1 SQVTM, CDR2 ANQGSEA. CDR3 residues: CSAVRGDSGNTIYF. The CDR3 DNA sequence: TGCAGCGCCGTACGGGGGGACTCTGGAAACACCATATATTTT. Full variable domain (outside the CDR3, taken from reference TRBV29-1 and TRBJ1-3): SAVISQKPSRDICQRGTSLTIQCQVDSQVTMMFWYRQQPGQSLTLIATANQGSEATYESGFVIDKFPISRPNLTFSTLTVSNMSPEDSSIYLCSAVRGDSGNTIYFGEGSWLTVV.

The J gene is TRBJ2-7, the V gene TRBV7-9; 8 bases match TRBD2. The CDR3 totals 14 residues. Per germline, CDR1 SEHNR and CDR2 FQNEAQ (reference sequence). Trimming took 3 bases from V and 4 from J; bases not matched to a gene: 5. The CDR3 is CASSFDGGRYEQYF. The CDR3 DNA reads as TGTGCCAGCAGCTTCGACGGCGGGAGGTACGAGCAGTACTTC.

This clone was counted only a few times. The junction departs from germline at one end; a sequencing error may be responsible. The chain joins TRBV7-7 to TRBJ2-1, with a tentative D call TRBD2 (6 bases). This CDR3 has 13 residues. The germline V gene has CDR1 SSHAT and CDR2 FNYEAQ (reference sequence). The chain's CDR3 is CASSPGVYNEQFF. The CDR3 DNA follows: TGTGCTAGCAGCCCGGGAGTTTACAATGAGCAGTTCTTC.

There are many counts of this clone. This chain uses TRBV18 with TRBJ2-1; D is unresolved. CDR1 is KGHSH and CDR2 is LQKENI in the germline V gene. This CDR3 has 14 residues. The germline V and J ends were trimmed by 3 bases and 7 bases, with 13 bases remaining between them. CDR3 region: CASSPINAGNEQFF. The CDR3 DNA follows: TGTGCCAGCTCACCTATTAACGCCGGGAATGAGCAGTTCTTC.

This clone was detected only a few times. The rearrangement links TRBV7-2 to TRBJ2-5, with 7 bases matching TRBD2. Trimming removed 2 bases from V and 3 bases from J; junction bases left unmatched: 3. This CDR3 has 14 residues. Germline lookup yields CDR1 SGHTA and CDR2 FQGNSA. The CDR3 spells CASSLSLAEETQYF. In DNA form, the CDR3 reads TGTGCCAGCAGCTTATCCCTAGCGGAAGAGACCCAGTACTTC.

This clone appeared a few times. The rearrangement uses TRBV2 and TRBJ2-3; tentatively, D is TRBD1 (6 bases). The germline V gene has CDR1 SNHLY and CDR2 FYNNEI. Trimming left V 8 bases short and J 4 bases short, with 16 bases between. The CDR3 has 14 residues. The CDR3 here is CASGRDTTADTQYF. The CDR3 region has the DNA TGTGCCAGCGGTAGGGACACCACCGCAGATACGCAGTATTTT.

This clone was seen more than once but under ten times. This chain links TRBV5-6 with TRBJ2-3; 9 bases fit TRBD1. Germline lookup yields CDR1 SGHDT and CDR2 YYEEEE. V gave up 4 bases and J gave up 12 bases; unmatched junction bases: 12. CDR3 size: 14 residues. The CDR3 reads CASSPIRGTGLQYF. The CDR3, as DNA: TGTGCCAGCAGCCCGATCCGAGGGACAGGGTTACAGTATTTT.

The chain carries TRBV15 and TRBJ2-5; 8 bases map to TRBD1. The J segment lost 5 bases and the V segment lost 5 bases, leaving 10 bases of the junction unmatched. CDR3 length: 15 amino acids. Germline-derived CDR1 and CDR2 are LNHNV and YYDKDF (reference sequence). This CDR3 is CATSFGTGQGETQYF. CDR3 DNA sequence: TGTGCCACCAGCTTTGGGACAGGCCAAGGGGAGACCCAGTACTTC.

The chain combines TRBV29-1 with TRBJ1-1, with TRBD1 matching 9 bases. V lost 7 bases to trimming and J lost 1 base; unmatched junction nucleotides: 7. Germline assignment: CDR1 SQVTM and CDR2 ANQGSEA. The CDR3 has 14 amino acids. The CDR3 bases are TGCAGCGCCATGCCGGACAGGGGGAACACTGAAGCTTTCTTT. It codes for CSAMPDRGNTEAFF. Full variable domain (remainder filled in from reference TRBV29-1 and TRBJ1-1): SAVISQKPSRDICQRGTSLTIQCQVDSQVTMMFWYRQQPGQSLTLIATANQGSEATYESGFVIDKFPISRPNLTFSTLTVSNMSPEDSSIYLCSAMPDRGNTEAFFGQGTRLTVV.

This clone turned up a few times. V usage is TRBV5-1 and J usage is TRBJ2-7, with D possibly matching TRBD1 (6 bases). Germline lookup yields CDR1 SGHRS and CDR2 YFSETQ. V was pared by 0 bases and J by 3 bases, with 13 bases between. The CDR3 is 15 amino acids. This chain's CDR3 is CASSLDRAANYEQYF. The CDR3 nucleotides read TGCGCCAGCAGCTTGGACAGGGCGGCCAACTACGAGCAGTACTTC. The whole variable domain, filled in from reference TRBV5-1 and TRBJ2-7, reads KAGVTQTPRYLIKTRGQQVTLSCSPISGHRSVSWYQQTPGQGLQFLFEYFSETQRNKGNFPGRFSGRQFSNSRSEMNVSTLELGDSALYLCASSLDRAANYEQYFGPGTRLTVT.

This chain joins TRBV25-1 and TRBJ1-4, with 10 bases matching TRBD1. The CDR3 is 13 amino acids. Losses at the gene ends were 7 bases for V and 6 bases for J; bases not matched to a gene: 2. Germline CDR1 reads MGHDK; CDR2 reads SYGVNS. The DNA of the CDR3 is TGTGCCAGCACCGGGACAGGGGATGAAAAACTGTTTTTT. It codes for CASTGTGDEKLFF.

The chain combines TRBV14 with TRBJ2-3; D is perhaps TRBD1 (5 bases). Germline CDR1 and CDR2: SGHDN and FVKESK. The CDR3 totals 17 residues. The V end lost 1 base, the J end lost 0 bases, and 14 bases lay between the germline ends. DNA of the CDR3: TGTGCCAGCAGCCAAGCCTGGCCCGACAGAAGCACAGATACGCAGTATTTT. Amino acids: CASSQAWPDRSTDTQYF.

The J gene is TRBJ2-1, the V gene TRBV9; 13 bases are a match to TRBD2. Trimming took 5 bases from V and 7 from J; bases not matched to a gene: 15. The CDR3 extends over 18 amino acids. Germline assignment: CDR1 SGDLS and CDR2 YYNGEE. The CDR3 nucleotides are TGTGCCAGCAGTTCCTTGTCCCGGACTAGCGGGAGCCGGAATGAGCAGTTCTTC. Translated, it gives CASSSLSRTSGSRNEQFF.

V and J are TRBV7-2 and TRBJ2-7; 9 bases are shared with TRBD1. V lost 3 bases and J lost 3; bases outside the gene matches: 6. Germline-derived CDR1 and CDR2 are SGHTA and FQGNSA. The length of the CDR3 is 15 residues. The CDR3 protein is CASSLGNRGHYEQYF. As DNA, the CDR3 is TGTGCCAGCAGCTTGGGGAACAGGGGGCACTACGAGCAGTACTTC.

The chain carries TRBV18 and TRBJ1-5, with D unresolved. The germline CDR1 and CDR2 sequences are KGHSH and LQKENI. The V gene lost 5 bases and the J gene lost 4 bases, with 9 bases spanning the gap. The CDR3 extends over 13 amino acids. This chain's CDR3 is CASSEAGNQPQHF. CDR3 in DNA: TGTGCCAGCTCAGAGGCTGGAAATCAGCCCCAGCATTTT.

This clone was observed a handful of times. The chain recombines TRBV30 with TRBJ2-5, with D perhaps matching TRBD1 (5 bases). The CDR3 consists of 14 residues. The V gene lost 2 bases and the J gene lost 5 bases, with 15 bases spanning the gap. Germline CDR1 is GTSNPN and CDR2 is SVGIG (reference sequence). The CDR3 DNA is TGTGCCTGGAGTAGGGGTGTGCGGATTGAGACCCAGTACTTC. It specifies CAWSRGVRIETQYF.

This clone has just a few counts. The chain uses TRBV30 and TRBJ2-1, with D perhaps TRBD2 (6 bases). Trimming removed 0 bases from V and 10 bases from J, with 10 bases in between. The CDR3 is 12 residues long. Germline lookup yields CDR1 GTSNPN and CDR2 SVGIG (reference sequence). The CDR3 coding sequence is TGTGCCTGGAGTGTCCAAGCGGGCGAGCAGTTCTTC. Protein: CAWSVQAGEQFF.

In this sample, this clone turned up a few times. The V call is TRBV7-9, the J call TRBJ1-4; 9 positions match TRBD1. Germline assignment: CDR1 SEHNR and CDR2 FQNEAQ (reference sequence). J gave up 6 bases and V 3 bases, and 5 bases lay outside the gene matches. CDR3 size: 15 residues. The CDR3 bases are TGTGCCAGCAGCTTCGCAGGGACAGGGCATGAAAAACTGTTTTTT. Amino acids: CASSFAGTGHEKLFF.

The CDR3 protein is CASSFAGGDGYTF. CDR3 nucleotide sequence: TGTGCCAGCAGTTTCGCGGGGGGGGATGGCTACACCTTC. The rearrangement uses TRBV28 and TRBJ1-2, with D maybe TRBD1 (5 bases). V shed 3 bases and J shed 6 bases, with 11 bases lying between them. This CDR3 spans 13 amino acids. Germline CDR1 reads MDHEN; CDR2 reads SYDVKM.

The rearrangement links TRBV2 to TRBJ2-5; no clear D gene. There are 13 residues in the CDR3. Trimming removed 4 bases from V and 1 base from J, with 7 bases in between. Germline CDR1 and CDR2: SNHLY and FYNNEI. CDR3 bases: TGTGCCAGCAGTGGACTTACCCAAGAGACCCAGTACTTC. It specifies CASSGLTQETQYF. The full variable domain, rest sourced from reference TRBV2 and TRBJ2-5, is EPEVTQTPSHQVTQMGQEVILRCVPISNHLYFYWYRQILGQKVEFLVSFYNNEISEKSEIFDDQFSVERPDGSNFTLKIRSTKLEDSAMYFCASSGLTQETQYFGPGTRLLVL.